This T cell receptor beta chain is drawn from a study of T cell responses to AZD1222 COVID-19 vaccine. Overall study results and limits: Spike-specific TCR breadth and depth were elevated following two AZD1222 doses.

To note about this clone: Its cognate antigen is unknown.

This CDR3 is 16 amino acids long. With 1 base removed from V and 5 bases from J, the gap between germline ends came to 16 bases. Germline CDR1 is LGHNA and CDR2 is YNFKEQ. Generated by immunoSEQ multiplex PCR, the TCRdb table keeps only in-frame clones and is missing some. The sample lists 110,000 to 150,000 clones; around 90% were seen once. This TCR was recovered from an adult in good health. The V gene is TRBV4-2, the J gene TRBJ2-3, with D tentatively TRBD2 (7 bases). The source material was peripheral blood, sampled on day 0 of AZD1222 vaccination. The CDR3 loop reads CASSQGPRGALDTQYF. CDR3 sequence (DNA): TGTGCCAGCAGCCAAGGCCCCCGGGGGGCATTAGATACGCAGTATTTT.